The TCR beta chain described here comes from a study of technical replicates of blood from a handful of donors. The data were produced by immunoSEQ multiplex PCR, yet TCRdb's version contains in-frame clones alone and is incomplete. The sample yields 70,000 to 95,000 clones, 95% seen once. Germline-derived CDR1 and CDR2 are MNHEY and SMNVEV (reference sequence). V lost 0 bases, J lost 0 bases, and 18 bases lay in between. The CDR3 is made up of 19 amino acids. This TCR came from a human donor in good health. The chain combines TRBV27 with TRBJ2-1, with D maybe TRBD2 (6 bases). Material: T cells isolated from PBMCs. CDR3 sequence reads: CASSLSRPGLPSSYNEQFF. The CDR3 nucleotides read TGTGCCAGCAGTTTATCGCGTCCGGGACTCCCGAGCTCCTACAATGAGCAGTTCTTC.